This passage covers 11 T cell receptor beta chains from one sample sequenced in a study of blood T cell repertoires in COVID-19. Method: immunoSEQ multiplex PCR; TCRdb's copy keeps in-frame clones and lacks some. The sample shows about 42,000 clones, around 87% of them seen only once. The source material was peripheral blood. Receptor source: a woman aged 80 or over in a cohort sampled during active or convalescent COVID-19.

V is TRBV2 and J is TRBJ1-2; 9 positions match TRBD1. Germline V lookup: CDR1 SNHLY, CDR2 FYNNEI. The CDR3 has 17 residues. With 3 bases clipped from V and 4 bases from J, the junction kept 12 bases outside the gene matches. The CDR3 DNA reads TGTGCCAGCAGTGACGAGACAGGGGGTATGAGCTTCTATGGCTACACCTTC. Protein product: CASSDETGGMSFYGYTF.

This chain connects TRBV9 to TRBJ2-2; D remains ambiguous. In germline, CDR1 is SGDLS, CDR2 YYNGEE. CDR3 length: 14 amino acids. The germline V and J ends were trimmed by 0 bases and 8 bases, with 11 bases remaining between them. The CDR3 DNA reads TGTGCCAGCAGCGTAGTAGGTGCTAGTGGGGAGCTGTTTTTT. Amino acid sequence: CASSVVGASGELFF.

Only one count was recorded for this clone. This chain uses TRBV5-4 with TRBJ1-1; D unclear. The CDR3 spans 13 residues. V was shortened by 2 bases and J by 4 bases, with 9 bases between the two germline ends. Germline values: CDR1 SGHNT, CDR2 YYREEE (reference sequence). The CDR3 reads CASSFLAGTEAFF. For the CDR3, the DNA is TGTGCCAGCAGCTTTTTGGCGGGCACTGAAGCTTTCTTT. Full variable domain (remainder filled in from reference TRBV5-4 and TRBJ1-1): ETGVTQSPTHLIKTRGQQVTLRCSSQSGHNTVSWYQQALGQGPQFIFQYYREEENGRGNFPPRFSGLQFPNYSSELNVNALELDDSALYLCASSFLAGTEAFFGQGTRLTVV.

There are a few counts of this clone. V and J are TRBV5-1 and TRBJ2-2; no reliable D call. The CDR3 runs 15 residues. V was pared by 1 base and J by 1 base, with 8 bases between. Germline-derived CDR1 and CDR2 are SGHRS and YFSETQ. The CDR3 DNA sequence: TGCGCCAGCAGCTTGTCGCGGAGGAACACCGGGGAGCTGTTTTTT. Protein: CASSLSRRNTGELFF.

The V call is TRBV6-1, the J call TRBJ2-1; no clear D gene. V was shortened by 2 bases and J by 6 bases, with 14 bases between the two germline ends. Germline CDR1 reads MNHNS; CDR2 reads SASEGT. The CDR3 runs to 15 residues. In nucleotides, the CDR3 is TGTGCCAGCAGTGAAAGCGAAATGCCATTCAATGAGCAGTTCTTC. This codes for CASSESEMPFNEQFF.

As for this clone: A read error may produce the germline difference seen at one junction end. V gene TRBV6-5 combines with J gene TRBJ1-1; the match to TRBD1 covers 7 bases. CDR3 length: 12 residues. Germline V gives CDR1 MNHEY, CDR2 SVGAGI. The chain's CDR3 is CATVRQGIFSSF. CDR3 sequence (DNA): TGTGCCACCGTGAGACAGGGAATATTTTCATCATTT.

The gene calls are TRBV11-3 and TRBJ1-1, with TRBD1 identical over 10 bases. J lost 4 bases, V lost 5 bases, and 7 bases had no gene match. The CDR3 covers 15 residues. CDR1 is SGHNT and CDR2 is YENEEA in the germline V gene. CDR3 residues: CASSPRDRGGTEAFF. In DNA form, the CDR3 reads TGTGCCAGCAGCCCCCGGGACAGGGGCGGCACTGAAGCTTTCTTT.

The chain is built from TRBV7-8 and TRBJ2-7; 10 positions agree with TRBD2. CDR3 length equals 18 residues. Germline lookup yields CDR1 SGHVS and CDR2 FQNEAQ. Unmatched junction bases numbered 19, after V lost 8 bases and J lost 3 bases. The CDR3 sequence is CASDVRGGQLAGNYEQYF. The CDR3, as DNA: TGTGCCAGCGATGTTAGGGGGGGGCAACTAGCGGGAAACTACGAGCAGTACTTC.

This clone was counted between two and nine times. The chain combines TRBV25-1 with TRBJ1-2; 7 bases are shared with TRBD1. The CDR3 runs 13 residues. Germline assignment: CDR1 MGHDK and CDR2 SYGVNS. V was clipped by 4 bases and J by 5 bases; unmatched bases: 4. CDR3 sequence (DNA): TGTGCCAGCAGTGGGCAGGGGGTATATGGCTACACCTTC. Protein sequence: CASSGQGVYGYTF.

This clone has just a few counts. The rearrangement uses TRBV2 and TRBJ1-2; 11 bases match TRBD1. This CDR3 comprises 15 residues. Per the germline V gene, CDR1 is SNHLY and CDR2 is FYNNEI. J was trimmed by 5 bases and V by 5 bases; bases with no gene match: 7. The CDR3 protein is CASSRRTGGLYGYTF. The DNA for the CDR3 is TGTGCCAGCAGTCGACGGACAGGGGGCCTATATGGCTACACCTTC.

This clone was counted a few times. This rearrangement joins TRBV4-1 to TRBJ2-7; possibly TRBD1 for D (6 bases). Germline V gene data show CDR1 as MGHRA and CDR2 as YSYEKL. This CDR3 comprises 14 residues. V lost 4 bases and J lost 3, with 13 bases in between. CDR3 sequence reads: CASSLGHTRYEQYF. CDR3 coding DNA: TGCGCCAGCAGCCTGGGACACACACGCTACGAGCAGTACTTC.